This TCR beta chain derives from a study of OX40 agonist ivuxolimab in advanced cancers. Points from the study as a whole: No determination was made of the antigen specificity of the expanded peripheral T cells.

This clone is a singleton in its sample. Its cognate antigen is unknown. The CDR3 runs 14 residues. The germline CDR1 and CDR2 sequences are MNHEY and SVGAGI. The junction had 5 bases not matched to a gene; V was cut back by 6 bases and J by 6 bases. Sequenced by immunoSEQ multiplex PCR; TCRdb stores in-frame clones only, minus some. Among 65,000 to 95,000 clones listed, roughly 90% were seen once. The sample in question was CD4+ or CD8+ T cells sorted from blood, obtained in a trial of the OX40 agonist ivuxolimab. The receptor was derived from an adult with an advanced solid tumor such as melanoma, head and neck, liver or kidney cancer. The gene calls are TRBV6-5 and TRBJ1-5, with 10 bases that match TRBD1. The chain's CDR3 is CASRVGTGAQPQHF. The DNA for the CDR3 is TGTGCCAGCAGGGTGGGGACAGGGGCTCAGCCCCAGCATTTT.